The rows below give T cell receptor beta chains drawn from one sample of a study of T cells in Graves' hyperthyroidism and ophthalmopathy. MiXCR, run by TCRdb on the multiplex PCR reads, gives a single entry per CDR3 protein. Among roughly 740,000 distinct CDR3 sequences listed, over 15% were seen once. The sample comprised blood. The receptors originated from a man aged 18-30 years with Graves' hyperthyroidism. The CDR3 runs from the conserved cysteine through the conserved F or W. Fields, in order: D gene, V gene, clone size, J gene, CDR3 DNA, CDR3 protein. A D gene is named only where the DNA matches it firmly. A clone size is listed for some rows: how often the clone was seen (once, few, many), or a class if it is expanded.

TRBD1	TRBV28	.	TRBJ2-2	TGTGCCAGCAGCCCAGGGGGATGGGACACCGGGGAGCTGTTTTTT	CASSPGGWDTGELFF
.	TRBV28	many	TRBJ1-2	TGTGCCAGCAGTATCGGGGACGGCTATGGCTACACCTTC	CASSIGDGYGYTF
TRBD2	TRBV5-6	many	TRBJ2-1	TGTGCCAGCAGCTTCCCCGGACTAGCGGCTTACAATGAGCAGTTCTTC	CASSFPGLAAYNEQFF
.	TRBV29-1	.	TRBJ1-2	TGCAGCGTTGAACCGGGGGAGACAGCTAACTATGGCTACACCTTC	CSVEPGETANYGYTF
TRBD1	TRBV27	.	TRBJ1-2	TGTGCCAGCAGTCCGCAGGGACAGGGGAAGGTCTATGGCTACACCTTC	CASSPQGQGKVYGYTF
.	TRBV20-1	.	TRBJ1-1	TGCAGTGCAAATACACCGGGGTATACTGAAGCTTTCTTT	CSANTPGYTEAFF
.	TRBV2	.	TRBJ2-7	TGTGCCAGCACCGAAGGCGGGGCAGAGCAGTACTTC	CASTEGGAEQYF
TRBD2	TRBV20-1	many	TRBJ2-1	TGCAGTGCTAGTCGAGCGGGAGCTTACAATGAGCAGTTCTTC	CSASRAGAYNEQFF
.	TRBV10-3	many	TRBJ1-2	TGTGCCATCAGTGAGTCCAGCGCTAACTATGGCTACACCTTC	CAISESSANYGYTF
TRBD1	TRBV19	once	TRBJ1-1	TGTGCCAGTAGACCGTCTCGACAGGGGGCGATTGGAGCTTTCTTT	CASRPSRQGAIGAFF
TRBD2	TRBV2	many	TRBJ2-1	TGTGCCATCGGGGGGCGGGAGGGCCCCTCCTACAATGAGCAGTTCTTC	CAIGGREGPSYNEQFF
.	TRBV30	.	TRBJ1-6	TGTGCCTGGAGTAGGGGAATTGGTAATTCACCCCTCCACTTT	CAWSRGIGNSPLHF
.	TRBV7-2	many	TRBJ2-5	TGTGCCAGCAGCTTCAATGGGGAGACCCAGTACTTC	CASSFNGETQYF
.	TRBV19	few	TRBJ2-3	TGTGCCCACGAGCAGGGGAGCACAGATACGCAGTATTTT	CAHEQGSTDTQYF
.	TRBV6-2/TRBV6-3	.	TRBJ2-3	TGTGCCAGCAGCAACGGCCAGTTTACCACAGATACGCAGTATTTT	CASSNGQFTTDTQYF
.	TRBV7-9	many	TRBJ2-1	TGTGCCAGCAGCTTTGGGGCAGCGGACAATGAGCAGTTCTTC	CASSFGAADNEQFF
.	TRBV19	.	TRBJ1-4	TGTGCCAGTAACCTGGGAGGAACAACTAATGAAAAACTGTTTTTT	CASNLGGTTNEKLFF
.	TRBV20-1	.	TRBJ2-2	TGCAGTGCGCCAGGGGCTAGCAGGAGCGTCGGGGAGCTGTTTTTT	CSAPGASRSVGELFF
.	TRBV2	few	TRBJ2-6	TGTGCCAGCATAAGGGACTCTGGGGCCAACGTCCTGACTTTC	CASIRDSGANVLTF
TRBD2	TRBV20-1	many	TRBJ2-1	TGCAGTGCTCCTCGACTAGCGGGAGTCGGTACTATAGCTGAGCAGTTCTTC	CSAPRLAGVGTIAEQFF
.	TRBV15	many	TRBJ1-1	TGTGCCACCAGCAGACCGGGGGGCAGGAACACTGAAGCTTTCTTT	CATSRPGGRNTEAFF
.	TRBV25-1	few	TRBJ2-5	TGTGCCAGCAGTGCCGGGAGACAAGAGACCCAGTACTTC	CASSAGRQETQYF
TRBD1	TRBV5-1	.	TRBJ1-6	TGCGCCAGCAGCAGTGACAGGGAAAATTCACCCCTCCACTTT	CASSSDRENSPLHF
.	TRBV20-1	many	TRBJ2-1	TGCAGTGCTCAGACGGGGGCGGGTGAGCAGTTCTTC	CSAQTGAGEQFF
.	TRBV7-9	few	TRBJ2-7	TGTGCCAGCAGCTCTCTGTTGGTGCAGGGGACAACCTACGAGCAGTACTTC	CASSSLLVQGTTYEQYF
TRBD2	TRBV6-4	.	TRBJ2-1	TGTGCCAGCAGTGACTCGACTAGCACCAATGAGCAGTTCTTC	CASSDSTSTNEQFF
.	TRBV2	many	TRBJ1-1	TGTGCCAGCAGTGAACAGATGGACCCGAGGGACACTGAAGCTTTCTTT	CASSEQMDPRDTEAFF
.	TRBV20-1	many	TRBJ2-3	TGCAGTGCTAGAATGGGGGAGCCCACAGATACGCAGTATTTT	CSARMGEPTDTQYF
TRBD1	TRBV27	few	TRBJ2-7	TGTGCCAGCGGAACCGGGGACAGCTTCTTCTCCTACGAGCAGTACTTC	CASGTGDSFFSYEQYF
TRBD2	TRBV13	few	TRBJ2-7	TGTGCCAGCAGCTTAGGAGGACTAGCGGGAGGGCCTGACGAGCAGTACTTC	CASSLGGLAGGPDEQYF
.	TRBV7-2	many	TRBJ2-7	TGTGCCAGCAGAGTTACACAGGCGACCTACGAGCAGTACTTC	CASRVTQATYEQYF
.	TRBV20-1	once	TRBJ2-7	TGCAGTGCCCTTAGGGATTACGAGCAGTACTTC	CSALRDYEQYF
TRBD2	TRBV2	many	TRBJ2-2	TGTGCCAGCAGAAGACTAGCGGGAGGGACCGGGGAGCTGTTTTTT	CASRRLAGGTGELFF
TRBD2	TRBV7-8	many	TRBJ2-1	TGTGCCAGCAGCTTACGGGGTCCTCGTCTGCGGGAGGAGGTTAGGAATGAGCAGTTCTTC	CASSLRGPRLREEVRNEQFF
TRBD1	TRBV20-1	.	TRBJ2-5	TGCAGTGCTAGTCCCGGGACAGCCGGGGAGACCCAGTACTTC	CSASPGTAGETQYF
.	TRBV29-1	many	TRBJ2-1	TGCAGCGTTGATCCGGTAGCGGCCTCCTACAATGAGCAGTTCTTC	CSVDPVAASYNEQFF
.	TRBV30	.	TRBJ1-5	TGTGCCTGGAGTGTACATCTATCCCCCCAGAAGAACTATCAGCCCCAGCATTTT	CAWSVHLSPQKNYQPQHF
.	TRBV6-2/TRBV6-3	.	TRBJ1-5	TGTGCCAGCAGTTACTCGAGCAGTGGGGGCAATCAGCCCCAGCATTTT	CASSYSSSGGNQPQHF
.	TRBV5-1	few	TRBJ1-2	TGCGCCAGCAGGGGAAAGGGTTCATTTGGCTACACCTTC	CASRGKGSFGYTF
.	TRBV7-9	many	TRBJ2-2	TGTGCCAGCAGCCTTTTGGGACCCGGGGAGCTGTTTTTT	CASSLLGPGELFF
TRBD2	TRBV7-9	few	TRBJ2-7	TGTGCCAGCAGCCCGCTTTTAGCGGGAGTGTACGAGCAGTACTTC	CASSPLLAGVYEQYF
.	TRBV29-1	.	TRBJ1-2	TGCAGCGTTGAAAGCTCCCAGGGTTTAGGGTATGGCTACACCTTC	CSVESSQGLGYGYTF
TRBD2	TRBV15	few	TRBJ2-7	TGTGCCACCAGCAGAGGTTTGACTAGCGGGAGTTACGAGCAGTACTTC	CATSRGLTSGSYEQYF
.	TRBV12-3/TRBV12-4	.	TRBJ1-4	TGTGCCAGCTCTCAGGTCGGGGGAGGGGAAAAACTGTTTTTT	CASSQVGGGEKLFF
TRBD2	TRBV25-1	.	TRBJ2-1	TGTGCCAGCAGTTCTTCTAGCGGGAGAAATTGGAATGAGCAGTTCTTC	CASSSSSGRNWNEQFF
TRBD2	TRBV20-1	few	TRBJ2-7	TGCAGTGCTAGAGATCTTGGCGCGGGGGGCGAGCAGTACTTC	CSARDLGAGGEQYF
TRBD2	TRBV7-2	many	TRBJ2-3	TGTGCCAGCAGCTTAGCGGTCCTAGCGGGAGGGAGGTCAGATACGCAGTATTTT	CASSLAVLAGGRSDTQYF
TRBD1	TRBV2	many	TRBJ1-3	TGTGCCAGCAGTGAAAGGCGACAGGGGGCTTACACCATATATTTT	CASSERRQGAYTIYF
.	TRBV5-6	.	TRBJ2-1	TGTGCCAGCAGCGAGGGGCGAGTTACGAGGAATGAGCAGTTCTTC	CASSEGRVTRNEQFF
.	TRBV20-1	.	TRBJ2-1	TGCAGTGCTCCACCCGGAGGCAGATACAATGAGCAGTTCTTC	CSAPPGGRYNEQFF
.	TRBV28	many	TRBJ2-2	TGTGCCAGCAGTTTATACACCGGGGAGCTGTTTTTT	CASSLYTGELFF
.	TRBV7-9	.	TRBJ2-7	TGTGCCAGCAGCCCCCGGTCCAGGGGGGCCTACGAGCAGTACTTC	CASSPRSRGAYEQYF
TRBD1	TRBV5-4	.	TRBJ1-5	TGTGCCAGCAGGCATCCGGGACAGGAGTCCAATCAGCCCCAGCATTTT	CASRHPGQESNQPQHF
.	TRBV4-1	few	TRBJ1-4	TGCGCCAGCAGCCAAACAGGGACTAATGAAAAACTGTTTTTT	CASSQTGTNEKLFF
TRBD2	TRBV29-1	.	TRBJ2-3	TGCAGCGTCATAACTTACACTAGCGGTAGTATAACTGATACGCAGTATTTT	CSVITYTSGSITDTQYF